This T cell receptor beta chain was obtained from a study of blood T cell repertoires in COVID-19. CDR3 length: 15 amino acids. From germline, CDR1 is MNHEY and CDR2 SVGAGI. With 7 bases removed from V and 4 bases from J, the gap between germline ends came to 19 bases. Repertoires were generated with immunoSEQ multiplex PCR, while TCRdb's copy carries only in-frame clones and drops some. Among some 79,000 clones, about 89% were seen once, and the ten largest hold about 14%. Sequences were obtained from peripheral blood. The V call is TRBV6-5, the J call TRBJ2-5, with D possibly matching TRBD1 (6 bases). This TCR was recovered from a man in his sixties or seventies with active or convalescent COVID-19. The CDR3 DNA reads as TGTGCCAGCACAGGAAGTCAGGGGATAATAGAGACCCAGTACTTC. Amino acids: CASTGSQGIIETQYF.